This is a list of T cell receptor beta chains from one sample in a study of T cell repertoires in cytomegalovirus infection. One entry per CDR3 protein results from TCRdb running MiXCR on the reads. The sample has about 530,000 distinct CDR3 sequences, 26% seen once. Input material: PBMCs. The receptors here all came from a human donor in good health (CMV status not recorded). Some clones in this sample may be carry-over from other donors' samples. Each CDR3 is given with its conserved first and last residue. A D gene is named only where the DNA matches it firmly. Clone size is given for some rows only: seen once, a few or many times, or a class if the clone is expanded.

D gene: .
J gene: TRBJ1-5
clone size: few
V gene: TRBV6-5
CDR3 DNA: TGTGCCAGCAGTTACCTCCGGGGGCCCCAGCATTTT
CDR3 protein: CASSYLRGPQHF

D gene: .
J gene: TRBJ2-5
clone size: .
V gene: TRBV25-1
CDR3 DNA: TGTGCCAGCACCCTTGGCGCGGGACCCCAAGAGACCCAGTACTTC
CDR3 protein: CASTLGAGPQETQYF

D gene: TRBD2
J gene: TRBJ2-1
clone size: few
V gene: TRBV6-5
CDR3 DNA: TGTGCCAGCAGTTCCCCCGGGGGGGCAAATGAGCAGTTCTTC
CDR3 protein: CASSSPGGANEQFF

D gene: TRBD1
J gene: TRBJ1-2
clone size: .
V gene: TRBV7-3
CDR3 DNA: TGTGCCAGCAGCGATACAGGGGGCGGTGGCTATGGCTACACCTTC
CDR3 protein: CASSDTGGGGYGYTF

D gene: TRBD2
J gene: TRBJ2-4
clone size: few
V gene: TRBV7-6
CDR3 DNA: TGTGCCAGCAGACCCCCGGGACTAGCGGCCGAAAACATTCAGTACTTC
CDR3 protein: CASRPPGLAAENIQYF

D gene: TRBD1
J gene: TRBJ1-2
clone size: few
V gene: TRBV7-9
CDR3 DNA: TGTGCCAGCAGCCAAGGAAGGGGGCGAGAAGGCTACACCTTC
CDR3 protein: CASSQGRGREGYTF

D gene: TRBD1
J gene: TRBJ2-4
clone size: many
V gene: TRBV28
CDR3 DNA: TGTGCCAGCAGGGGGTCCGGGACAGCCGCCAAAAACATTCAGTACTTC
CDR3 protein: CASRGSGTAAKNIQYF

D gene: .
J gene: TRBJ2-5
clone size: .
V gene: TRBV29-1
CDR3 DNA: TGCAGCGTTGAGTTAGGGGCCGCCGAGACCCAGTACTTC
CDR3 protein: CSVELGAAETQYF

D gene: .
J gene: TRBJ2-6
clone size: many
V gene: TRBV7-3
CDR3 DNA: TGTGCCAGCAGCCTGACCCGGGTCGGGGCCAACGTCCTGACTTTC
CDR3 protein: CASSLTRVGANVLTF

D gene: TRBD2
J gene: TRBJ2-1
clone size: .
V gene: TRBV7-3
CDR3 DNA: TGTGCCAGCAGCTCCCCGGGGACTAGCGGGAATGAGCAGTTCTTC
CDR3 protein: CASSSPGTSGNEQFF

D gene: .
J gene: TRBJ2-3
clone size: few
V gene: TRBV19
CDR3 DNA: TGTGCCAGTAGTTTACTAGGGTCAGATACGCAGTATTTT
CDR3 protein: CASSLLGSDTQYF